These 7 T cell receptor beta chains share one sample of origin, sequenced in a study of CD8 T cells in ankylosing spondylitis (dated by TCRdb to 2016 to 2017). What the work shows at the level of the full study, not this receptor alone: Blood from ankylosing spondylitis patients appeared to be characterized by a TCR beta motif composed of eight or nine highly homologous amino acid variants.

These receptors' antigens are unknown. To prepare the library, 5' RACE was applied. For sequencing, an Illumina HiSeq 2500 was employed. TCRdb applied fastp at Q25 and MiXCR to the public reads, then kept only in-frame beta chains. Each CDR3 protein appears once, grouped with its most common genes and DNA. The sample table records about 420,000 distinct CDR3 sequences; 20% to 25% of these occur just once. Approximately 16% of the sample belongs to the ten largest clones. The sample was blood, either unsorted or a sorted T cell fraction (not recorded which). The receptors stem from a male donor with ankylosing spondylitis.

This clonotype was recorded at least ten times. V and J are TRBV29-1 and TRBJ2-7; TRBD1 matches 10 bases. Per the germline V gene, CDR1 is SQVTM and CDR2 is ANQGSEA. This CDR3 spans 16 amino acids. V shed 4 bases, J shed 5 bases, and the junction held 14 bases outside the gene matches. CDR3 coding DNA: TGCAGCGTTGGGGCCGGGACAGGGGCTATGGTCCACGAGCAGTACTTC. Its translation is CSVGAGTGAMVHEQYF.

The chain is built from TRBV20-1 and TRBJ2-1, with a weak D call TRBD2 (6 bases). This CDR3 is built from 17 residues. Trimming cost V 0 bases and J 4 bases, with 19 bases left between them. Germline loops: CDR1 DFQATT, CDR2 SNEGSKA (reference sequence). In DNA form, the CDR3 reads TGCAGTGCTAGAGATTCCTGGGCGGGGATAATATACAATGAGCAGTTCTTC. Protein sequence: CSARDSWAGIIYNEQFF.

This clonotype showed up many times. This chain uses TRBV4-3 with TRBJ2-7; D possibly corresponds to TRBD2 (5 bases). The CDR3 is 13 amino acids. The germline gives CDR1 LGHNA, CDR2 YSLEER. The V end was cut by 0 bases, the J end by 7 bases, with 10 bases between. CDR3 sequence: CASSQDLRREQYF. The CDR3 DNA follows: TGCGCCAGCAGCCAAGACCTCCGGAGGGAGCAGTACTTC.

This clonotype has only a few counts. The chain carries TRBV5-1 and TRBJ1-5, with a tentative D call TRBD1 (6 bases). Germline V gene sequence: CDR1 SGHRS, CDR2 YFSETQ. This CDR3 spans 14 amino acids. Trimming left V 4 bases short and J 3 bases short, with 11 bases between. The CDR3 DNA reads TGCGCCAGCAGCCCGACAGGTCTCAATCAGCCCCAGCATTTT. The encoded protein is CASSPTGLNQPQHF.

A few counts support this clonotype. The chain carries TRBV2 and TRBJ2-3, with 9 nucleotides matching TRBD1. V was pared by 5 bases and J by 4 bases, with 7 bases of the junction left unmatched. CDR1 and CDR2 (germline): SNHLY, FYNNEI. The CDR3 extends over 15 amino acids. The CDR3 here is CASSPTGGGADTQYF. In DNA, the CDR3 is TGTGCCAGCAGTCCAACAGGGGGCGGGGCAGATACGCAGTATTTT.

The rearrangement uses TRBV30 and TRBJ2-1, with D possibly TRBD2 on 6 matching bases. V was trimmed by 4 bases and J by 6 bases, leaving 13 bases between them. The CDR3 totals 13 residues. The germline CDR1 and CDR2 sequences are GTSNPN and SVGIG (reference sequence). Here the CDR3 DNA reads TGTGCCTGGAATGGAGGGGTAGGCAATGAGCAGTTCTTC. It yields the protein CAWNGGVGNEQFF.

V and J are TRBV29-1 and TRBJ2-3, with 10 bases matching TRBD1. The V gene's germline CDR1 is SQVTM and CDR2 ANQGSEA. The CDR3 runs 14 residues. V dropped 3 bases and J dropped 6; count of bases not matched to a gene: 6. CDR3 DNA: TGCAGCGTTGAGGTGACAGGGGGCAGTGATACGCAGTATTTT. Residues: CSVEVTGGSDTQYF.